The 5 T cell receptor beta chains below come from one sample, sequenced in a study of T cell responses to AZD1222 COVID-19 vaccine (dated by TCRdb to the early 2020s). The time point label here, explained by the study, means: about 28 days (+/-7) after the second vaccine dose. Library construction relied on the immunoSEQ multiplex PCR assay. Here the immuneACCESS table is served through TCRdb, limited to in-frame sequences with V and J called. Missing clones are a known gap in these copies; in checked studies unresolved V genes cover under half, and the rest lacks a known reason. The sample yields more than 85,000 clones; about 88% were counted once. The ten most abundant clones make up approximately 40% of the sample. Specimen: peripheral blood, collected 28 days after the second AZD1222 dose. The receptors were gathered from an adult who received the AZD1222 COVID-19 vaccine.

This chain connects TRBV6-2 or TRBV6-3 to TRBJ2-7; 9 bases are a match to TRBD1. With V trimmed by 4 bases and J by 3 bases, 7 bases remained unmatched. Per germline, CDR1 MNHEY and CDR2 SVGEGT. The CDR3 has 15 amino acids. CDR3 coding DNA: TGTGCCAGCAGTTCCGGACAGGGGCTGAACTACGAGCAGTACTTC. It encodes CASSSGQGLNYEQYF.

The chain links TRBV10-2 to TRBJ1-5, with D perhaps TRBD1 (5 bases). Germline CDR1 WSHSY, CDR2 SAAADI. The V and J ends lost 0 bases and 4 bases respectively, with 10 bases between them. This CDR3 is 15 amino acids long. CDR3 in amino acids: CASSESGGLNQPQHF. In DNA, the CDR3 is TGCGCCAGCAGTGAGTCGGGGGGACTAAATCAGCCCCAGCATTTT.

The chain joins TRBV7-3 to TRBJ1-1; D unclear. Trimming took off 1 base at V and 0 bases at J, with 9 bases between the two ends. Germline CDR1 reads SGHTA; CDR2 reads FQGTGA. The CDR3 extends over 15 amino acids. The CDR3 is CASSLNPALNTEAFF. CDR3 in DNA: TGTGCCAGCAGCTTAAATCCGGCCCTGAACACTGAAGCTTTCTTT.

J is TRBJ2-7 and V is TRBV11-2, with D tentatively TRBD2 (5 bases). Looked up from germline, CDR1 is SGHAT and CDR2 is FQNNGV. This CDR3 contains 14 residues. V was cut by 0 bases and J by 4 bases, with 10 bases left in between. The CDR3 region is CASSLDRRTYEQYF. CDR3 bases: TGTGCCAGCAGCTTAGATCGGCGGACTTACGAGCAGTACTTC. The whole variable domain, filled in from reference TRBV11-2 and TRBJ2-7, reads EAGVAQSPRYKIIEKRQSVAFWCNPISGHATLYWYQQILGQGPKLLIQFQNNGVVDDSQLPKDRFSAERLKGVDSTLKIQPAKLEDSAVYLCASSLDRRTYEQYFGPGTRLTVT.

This chain connects TRBV6-6 to TRBJ2-7; 7 nucleotides match TRBD2. Germline V gives CDR1 MNHNY, CDR2 SVGAGI (reference sequence). The CDR3 length is 15 residues. The J segment lost 1 base and the V segment lost 5 bases, leaving 8 bases of the junction unmatched. As DNA, the CDR3 is TGTGCCAGCAGTAGCGGGGCGACTTCATCCTACGAGCAGTACTTC. Residues: CASSSGATSSYEQYF.